This T cell receptor (beta chain) was found in a study of radiation and T cells in renal cell carcinoma. The study, taken as a whole, reports: Top tumor clonotypes rose in blood 2 weeks post-radiation, then contracted. No pretreatment tumor biopsies were available for baseline clonotypes.

A note on this clone: Antigen: not known.

There are 12 residues in the CDR3. Trimming pared 5 bases from V and 5 bases from J, leaving 9 bases between. Germline CDR1 LNHDA, CDR2 SQIVND (reference sequence). Using immunoSEQ multiplex PCR, the repertoire was profiled, and TCRdb retains in-frame clones only, with some absent. The sample consists of roughly 160,000 clones, 88% of them appearing once. Time point denoted: blood 4 weeks post-SBRT, at nephrectomy. Noted treatment: 15 Gy SBRT to primary tumor, nephrectomy 4 weeks later. After SBRT, blood was collected at 2 and 4 weeks, plus baseline. The patient's renal cell carcinoma had clear cell pathology.

The sequence derives from a woman aged 50 to 60 with renal cell carcinoma. The chain links TRBV19 to TRBJ1-2, with D hard to call. This material consisted of blood, taken from a patient whose treatment included radiotherapy and nephrectomy. The CDR3 loop is CASSPTVYGYTF. CDR3 nucleotides: TGTGCCAGTAGTCCAACAGTATATGGCTACACCTTC. The full variable domain, its missing parts supplied by reference TRBV19 and TRBJ1-2, is DGGITQSPKYLFRKEGQNVTLSCEQNLNHDAMYWYRQDPGQGLRLIYYSQIVNDFQKGDIAEGYSVSREKKESFPLTVTSAQKNPTAFYLCASSPTVYGYTFGSGTRLTVV.